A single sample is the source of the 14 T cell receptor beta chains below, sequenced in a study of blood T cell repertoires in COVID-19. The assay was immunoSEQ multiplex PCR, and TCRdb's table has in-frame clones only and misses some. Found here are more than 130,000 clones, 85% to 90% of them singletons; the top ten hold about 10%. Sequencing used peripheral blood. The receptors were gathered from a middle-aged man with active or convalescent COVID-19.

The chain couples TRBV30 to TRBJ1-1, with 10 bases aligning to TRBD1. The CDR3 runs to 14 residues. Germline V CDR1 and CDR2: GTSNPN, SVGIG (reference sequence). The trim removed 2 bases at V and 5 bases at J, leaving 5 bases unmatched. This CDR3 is CAWSRQGARTEAFF. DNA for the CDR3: TGTGCCTGGAGTCGACAGGGGGCAAGGACTGAAGCTTTCTTT.

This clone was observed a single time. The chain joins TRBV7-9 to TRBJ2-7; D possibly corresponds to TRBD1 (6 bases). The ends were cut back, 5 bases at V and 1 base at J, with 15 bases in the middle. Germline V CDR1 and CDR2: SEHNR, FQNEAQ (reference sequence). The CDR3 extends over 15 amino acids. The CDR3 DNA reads TGTGCCAGCAGCCCCCAGGGGACAACTTCCTACGAGCAGTACTTC. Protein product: CASSPQGTTSYEQYF.

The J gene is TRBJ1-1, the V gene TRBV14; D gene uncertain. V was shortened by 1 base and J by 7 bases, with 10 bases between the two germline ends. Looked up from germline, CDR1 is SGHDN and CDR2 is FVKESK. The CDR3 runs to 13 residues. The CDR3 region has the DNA TGTGCCAGCAGCCAAGTCGGACTTAATGAAGCTTTCTTT. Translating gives CASSQVGLNEAFF.

CDR3 DNA sequence: TGTGCCAGTCCGTTGACTAGCGGGAGAGGGCAGTTCTTC. Translation gives CASPLTSGRGQFF. The J gene is TRBJ2-1, the V gene TRBV21-1; whether TRBD2, the table's D call, matches the DNA was not checked. TRBV21-1 is flagged as a pseudogene. This CDR3 region has 13 residues.

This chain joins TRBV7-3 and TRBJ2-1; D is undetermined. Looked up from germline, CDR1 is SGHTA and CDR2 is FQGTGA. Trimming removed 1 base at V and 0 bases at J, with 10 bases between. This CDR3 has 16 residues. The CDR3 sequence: CASSLNSRSSYNEQFF. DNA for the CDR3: TGTGCCAGCAGCTTAAATTCCCGTAGCTCCTACAATGAGCAGTTCTTC. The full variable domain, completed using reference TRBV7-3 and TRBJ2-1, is GAGVSQTPSNKVTEKGKYVELRCDPISGHTALYWYRQSLGQGPEFLIYFQGTGAADDSGLPNDRFFAVRPEGSVSTLKIQRTERGDSAVYLCASSLNSRSSYNEQFFGPGTRLTVL.

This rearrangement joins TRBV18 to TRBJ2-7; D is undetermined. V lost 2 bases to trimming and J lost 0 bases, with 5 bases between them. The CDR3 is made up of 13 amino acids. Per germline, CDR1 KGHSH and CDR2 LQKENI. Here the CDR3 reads CASSPSLSYEQYF. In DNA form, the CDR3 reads TGTGCCAGCTCACCATCCCTCTCCTACGAGCAGTACTTC.

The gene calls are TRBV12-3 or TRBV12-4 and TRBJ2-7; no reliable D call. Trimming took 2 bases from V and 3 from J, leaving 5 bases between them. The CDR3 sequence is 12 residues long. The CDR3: CASSLKLYEQYF. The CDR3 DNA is TGTGCCAGCAGTTTAAAGCTCTACGAGCAGTACTTC.

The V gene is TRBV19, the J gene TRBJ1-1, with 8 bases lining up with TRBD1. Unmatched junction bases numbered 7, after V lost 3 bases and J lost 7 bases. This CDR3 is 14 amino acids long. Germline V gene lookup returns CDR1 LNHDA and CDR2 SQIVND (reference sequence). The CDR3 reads CASSMGPGTGEAFF. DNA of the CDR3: TGTGCCAGTAGTATGGGGCCCGGGACAGGTGAAGCTTTCTTT.

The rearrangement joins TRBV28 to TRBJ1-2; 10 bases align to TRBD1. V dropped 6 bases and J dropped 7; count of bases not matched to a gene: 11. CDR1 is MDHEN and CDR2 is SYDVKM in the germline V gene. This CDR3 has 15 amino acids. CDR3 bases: TGTGCCAGCAGCAGGACAGGGGGGTATCTTCCTGGCTACACCTTC. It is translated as CASSRTGGYLPGYTF.

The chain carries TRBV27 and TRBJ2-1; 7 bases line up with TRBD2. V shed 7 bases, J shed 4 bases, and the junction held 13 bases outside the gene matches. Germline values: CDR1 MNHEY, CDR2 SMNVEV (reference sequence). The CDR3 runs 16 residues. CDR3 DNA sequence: TGTGCCAGCACGCGAAGCAGGCTAGCGGAGTACAATGAGCAGTTCTTC. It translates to CASTRSRLAEYNEQFF.

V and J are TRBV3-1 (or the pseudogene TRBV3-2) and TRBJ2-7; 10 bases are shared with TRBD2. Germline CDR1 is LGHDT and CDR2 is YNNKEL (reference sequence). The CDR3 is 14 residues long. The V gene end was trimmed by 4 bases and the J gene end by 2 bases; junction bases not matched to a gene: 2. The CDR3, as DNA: TGTGCCAGCAGCCGAGGGACTAGCGCCTACGAGCAGTACTTC. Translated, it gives CASSRGTSAYEQYF.

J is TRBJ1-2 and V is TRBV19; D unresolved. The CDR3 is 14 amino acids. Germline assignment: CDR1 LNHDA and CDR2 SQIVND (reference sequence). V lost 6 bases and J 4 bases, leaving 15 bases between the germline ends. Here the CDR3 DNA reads TGTGCCAGTAGCCGCCTGGAGCGGGTCTATGGCTACACCTTC. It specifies CASSRLERVYGYTF. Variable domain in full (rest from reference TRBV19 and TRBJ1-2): DGGITQSPKYLFRKEGQNVTLSCEQNLNHDAMYWYRQDPGQGLRLIYYSQIVNDFQKGDIAEGYSVSREKKESFPLTVTSAQKNPTAFYLCASSRLERVYGYTFGSGTRLTVV.

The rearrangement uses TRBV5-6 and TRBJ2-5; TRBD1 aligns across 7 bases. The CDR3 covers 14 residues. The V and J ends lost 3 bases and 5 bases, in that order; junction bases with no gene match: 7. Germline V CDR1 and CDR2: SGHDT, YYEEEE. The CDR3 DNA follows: TGTGCCAGCAGCTCAGACAGGGAGAGGGAGACCCAGTACTTC. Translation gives CASSSDRERETQYF.

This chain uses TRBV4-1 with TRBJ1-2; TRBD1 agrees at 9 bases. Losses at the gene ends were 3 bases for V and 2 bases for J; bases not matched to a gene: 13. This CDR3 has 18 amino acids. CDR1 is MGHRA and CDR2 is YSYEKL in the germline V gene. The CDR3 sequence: CASSQSIGTGPLNYGYTF. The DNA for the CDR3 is TGCGCCAGCAGCCAGAGTATCGGGACAGGGCCACTAAACTATGGCTACACCTTC.